A single sample is the source of the 23 T cell receptor beta chains below, sequenced in a study of cytomegalovirus exposure and HLA in healthy donors. Researchers ran the PCR with 60 Vbeta and 13 Jbeta primers. Only in-frame clones appear in the TCRdb table, and some are missing; sequencing was by immunoSEQ multiplex PCR. This sample has 100,000 to 150,000 clones, with around 80% found just once. The sequenced sample was PBMCs. The receptor source for this set is a female donor in good health and CMV-seronegative.

Written as DNA, the CDR3 is TGTGCCAGCAGAGTACTAGCGTCCTACAATGAGCAGTTCTTC. It codes for CASRVLASYNEQFF. The genes are TRBV28 and TRBJ2-1, with 7 positions matching TRBD2. In germline, CDR1 is MDHEN, CDR2 SYDVKM. The ends lost 6 bases at V and 1 base at J; junction bases unmatched: 3. This CDR3 region has 14 residues.

In DNA form, the CDR3 reads TGCGCCAGCAGCTCGACAGGGAGTCCAGATACGCAGTATTTT. It specifies CASSSTGSPDTQYF. V gene TRBV5-1 combines with J gene TRBJ2-3; TRBD1 matches 7 bases. The ends lost 3 bases at V and 4 bases at J; junction bases unmatched: 5. The CDR3 runs 14 residues. Germline V CDR1 and CDR2: SGHRS, YFSETQ. Variable domain in full (rest from reference TRBV5-1 and TRBJ2-3): KAGVTQTPRYLIKTRGQQVTLSCSPISGHRSVSWYQQTPGQGLQFLFEYFSETQRNKGNFPGRFSGRQFSNSRSEMNVSTLELGDSALYLCASSSTGSPDTQYFGPGTRLTVL.

The CDR3 nucleotides read TGCGCCAGCAGCTTGGACGTCGGAGCGGGGCCCGGGGCCAACGTCCTGACTTTC. Translated: CASSLDVGAGPGANVLTF. The rearrangement joins TRBV5-1 to TRBJ2-6, with 7 nucleotides matching TRBD2. Unmatched junction bases numbered 10, after V lost 0 bases and J lost 4 bases. Germline values: CDR1 SGHRS, CDR2 YFSETQ. The CDR3 runs 18 residues.

This chain connects TRBV27 to TRBJ2-7; a possible D gene is TRBD1 (5 bases). Deletions cut 2 bases from V and 2 bases from J, with 13 bases between. CDR1 is MNHEY and CDR2 is SMNVEV in the germline V gene (reference sequence). The CDR3 contains 15 residues. CDR3: CASSLDIQGAYEQYF. In DNA, the CDR3 is TGTGCCAGCAGTTTAGACATTCAAGGGGCCTACGAGCAGTACTTC.

The V gene is TRBV19, the J gene TRBJ1-5, with 12 bases fitting TRBD1. With V trimmed by 4 bases and J by 6 bases, 7 bases remained unmatched. CDR1 LNHDA and CDR2 SQIVND come from the germline V gene (reference sequence). This CDR3 is built from 16 residues. Here the CDR3 DNA reads TGTGCCAGTAGTAGGGGGACAGGGGGCTTCTCTCAGCCCCAGCATTTT. Translation gives CASSRGTGGFSQPQHF.

The genes are TRBV5-1 and TRBJ2-7; D ambiguous. CDR1 and CDR2 from the germline V gene are SGHRS and YFSETQ. CDR3 length: 15 residues. Trimming pared 2 bases from V and 3 bases from J, leaving 15 bases between. The DNA for the CDR3 is TGCGCCAGCAGCTTTTCCTCTTCCTTTCTCTACGAGCAGTACTTC. This codes for CASSFSSSFLYEQYF. Complete variable domain (other parts from reference TRBV5-1 and TRBJ2-7): KAGVTQTPRYLIKTRGQQVTLSCSPISGHRSVSWYQQTPGQGLQFLFEYFSETQRNKGNFPGRFSGRQFSNSRSEMNVSTLELGDSALYLCASSFSSSFLYEQYFGPGTRLTVT.

The chain uses TRBV2 and TRBJ1-5; unclear D gene. Trimming shortened V by 3 bases and J by 9 bases, and 15 bases separated the two germline ends. The CDR3 totals 14 residues. The germline gives CDR1 SNHLY, CDR2 FYNNEI. The CDR3 region is CASSDPGGDRPQHF. CDR3 sequence (DNA): TGTGCCAGCAGTGATCCGGGCGGGGATCGGCCCCAGCATTTT.

The CDR3 sequence is CASSSFLGGADEQYF. The DNA for the CDR3 is TGTGCCAGCAGCTCATTTCTCGGCGGGGCGGACGAGCAGTACTTC. The chain carries TRBV7-9 and TRBJ2-7; tentatively, D is TRBD2 (6 bases). Trimming shortened V by 4 bases and J by 5 bases, and 18 bases separated the two germline ends. There are 15 residues in the CDR3. Germline V CDR1 and CDR2: SEHNR, FQNEAQ (reference sequence).

This clone was counted a few times. The chain employs TRBV7-9 and TRBJ1-2, with D hard to call. The CDR3 has 12 residues. Germline CDR1 and CDR2: SEHNR and FQNEAQ (reference sequence). V lost 2 bases and J lost 6, with 7 bases in between. The CDR3 region is CASSLTGNGYTF. Written as DNA, the CDR3 is TGTGCCAGCAGCTTAACGGGTAATGGCTACACCTTC.

The chain carries TRBV29-1 and TRBJ2-3, with unresolved D. In germline, CDR1 is SQVTM, CDR2 ANQGSEA. The V end was cut by 3 bases, the J end by 2 bases, with 3 bases between. The CDR3 contains 11 residues. Written as DNA, the CDR3 is TGCAGCGTTGACTCCACAGATACGCAGTATTTT. Translating it yields CSVDSTDTQYF.

The rearrangement uses TRBV7-2 and TRBJ2-7; 7 bases match TRBD2. V dropped 2 bases and J dropped 3; count of bases not matched to a gene: 7. Germline lookup yields CDR1 SGHTA and CDR2 FQGNSA. CDR3 length: 15 amino acids. The CDR3 is CASSLIERGGYEQYF. CDR3 sequence (DNA): TGTGCCAGCAGCTTAATCGAGCGGGGTGGCTACGAGCAGTACTTC.

The genes are TRBV28 and TRBJ2-7; TRBD2 matches at 8 bases. J lost 6 bases, V lost 7 bases, and 14 bases had no gene match. Germline V CDR1 and CDR2: MDHEN, SYDVKM. The CDR3 loop spans 15 amino acids. This chain's CDR3 is CASISGGSGTFEQYF. The CDR3, as DNA: TGTGCCAGCATCTCCGGGGGTAGCGGGACATTCGAGCAGTACTTC.

V is TRBV28 and J is TRBJ2-1; a weak D match, TRBD1 (6 bases). The V gene's germline CDR1 is MDHEN and CDR2 SYDVKM. The CDR3 loop spans 17 amino acids. The V end was cut by 7 bases, the J end by 0 bases, with 19 bases between. CDR3 coding DNA: TGTGCCAGCATCCCAGGACAGCCCCTGAGCTCCTACAATGAGCAGTTCTTC. It translates to CASIPGQPLSSYNEQFF.

V and J are TRBV9 and TRBJ2-7; D is perhaps TRBD1 (6 bases). CDR3 size: 14 residues. Germline lookup yields CDR1 SGDLS and CDR2 YYNGEE. V was trimmed by 7 bases and J by 0 bases, leaving 14 bases between them. CDR3 DNA sequence: TGTGCCAGCGGTTCGACAGGAGACTCCTACGAGCAGTACTTC. Translation gives CASGSTGDSYEQYF. Looking up the rest from reference TRBV9 and TRBJ2-7 gives the full variable domain: DSGVTQTPKHLITATGQRVTLRCSPRSGDLSVYWYQQSLDQGLQFLIQYYNGEERAKGNILERFSAQQFPDLHSELNLSSLELGDSALYFCASGSTGDSYEQYFGPGTRLTVT.

The J gene is TRBJ2-7, the V gene TRBV7-2; 9 nucleotides match TRBD2. The junction had 5 bases not matched to a gene; V was cut back by 2 bases and J by 0 bases. From germline, CDR1 is SGHTA and CDR2 FQGNSA. The CDR3 consists of 16 residues. Here the CDR3 reads CASSLRLAGSSYEQYF. DNA for the CDR3: TGTGCCAGCAGCTTAAGGCTAGCGGGGAGCTCCTACGAGCAGTACTTC.

V and J are TRBV28 and TRBJ2-5; 7 positions match TRBD2. Germline CDR1 and CDR2: MDHEN and SYDVKM. With 3 bases clipped from V and 3 bases from J, the junction kept 4 bases outside the gene matches. This CDR3 region has 14 residues. CDR3 sequence reads: CASSLGLAEETQYF. The CDR3 nucleotides read TGTGCCAGCAGTTTGGGGCTAGCGGAAGAGACCCAGTACTTC.

The chain uses TRBV27 and TRBJ2-2; D perhaps matches TRBD1 (6 bases). The ends were cut back, 1 base at V and 0 bases at J, with 6 bases in the middle. CDR1 and CDR2 from the germline V gene are MNHEY and SMNVEV (reference sequence). The CDR3 has 15 residues. For the CDR3, the DNA is TGTGCCAGCAGTTTATGGGGGCCGAACACCGGGGAGCTGTTTTTT. Translated, it gives CASSLWGPNTGELFF.

The V and J genes are TRBV29-1 and TRBJ2-1; 9 bases line up with TRBD1. The germline CDR1 and CDR2 sequences are SQVTM and ANQGSEA. The V and J ends lost 3 bases and 5 bases, in that order; junction bases with no gene match: 2. This CDR3 comprises 13 residues. CDR3 nucleotides: TGCAGCGTTGAGGGACAGGGAAACAATGAGCAGTTCTTC. This gives the protein CSVEGQGNNEQFF.

The chain carries TRBV6-1 and TRBJ2-1, with 12 bases fitting TRBD2. Per germline, CDR1 MNHNS and CDR2 SASEGT. With V trimmed by 2 bases and J by 9 bases, 5 bases remained unmatched. The CDR3 is 15 amino acids. The CDR3 loop is CASSERLAGGSEQFF. The CDR3 bases are TGTGCCAGCAGTGAACGGCTAGCGGGAGGGAGTGAGCAGTTCTTC.

The chain has TRBV10-3 and TRBJ2-7; D might be TRBD1 (6 bases). CDR1 is ENHRY and CDR2 is SYGVKD in the germline V gene. The CDR3 spans 17 residues. V was trimmed by 2 bases and J by 6 bases, leaving 23 bases between them. CDR3 bases: TGTGCCATCAGTGAGCCCGAACCCACAGGGCTATATTCCGAGCAGTACTTC. Its translation is CAISEPEPTGLYSEQYF.

The chain couples TRBV27 to TRBJ2-7; no clear D. This CDR3 comprises 13 residues. With 6 bases removed from V and 0 bases from J, the gap between germline ends came to 9 bases. Germline CDR1 reads MNHEY; CDR2 reads SMNVEV (reference sequence). The CDR3 loop reads CASRLLSSYEQYF. CDR3 DNA: TGTGCCAGCAGACTATTAAGCTCCTACGAGCAGTACTTC.

The chain has TRBV28 and TRBJ2-7, with 7 bases lining up with TRBD1. Looked up from germline, CDR1 is MDHEN and CDR2 is SYDVKM. After removal of 6 bases from V and 3 bases from J, the junction contained 8 bases not matched to a gene. This CDR3 contains 14 residues. The CDR3 DNA reads as TGTGCCAGCAGCCCCGGGACAGCTCGCTACGAGCAGTACTTC. Translating gives CASSPGTARYEQYF.

The chain is built from TRBV19 and TRBJ1-2; D is perhaps TRBD1 (5 bases). Trimming cost V 4 bases and J 3 bases, with 12 bases left between them. Germline V CDR1 and CDR2: LNHDA, SQIVND (reference sequence). The CDR3 is made up of 14 amino acids. CDR3 residues: CASSKEGRDYGYTF. CDR3 nucleotide sequence: TGTGCCAGTAGTAAGGAGGGGCGAGACTATGGCTACACCTTC. Filled out from reference TRBV19 and TRBJ1-2, the complete variable domain reads DGGITQSPKYLFRKEGQNVTLSCEQNLNHDAMYWYRQDPGQGLRLIYYSQIVNDFQKGDIAEGYSVSREKKESFPLTVTSAQKNPTAFYLCASSKEGRDYGYTFGSGTRLTVV.